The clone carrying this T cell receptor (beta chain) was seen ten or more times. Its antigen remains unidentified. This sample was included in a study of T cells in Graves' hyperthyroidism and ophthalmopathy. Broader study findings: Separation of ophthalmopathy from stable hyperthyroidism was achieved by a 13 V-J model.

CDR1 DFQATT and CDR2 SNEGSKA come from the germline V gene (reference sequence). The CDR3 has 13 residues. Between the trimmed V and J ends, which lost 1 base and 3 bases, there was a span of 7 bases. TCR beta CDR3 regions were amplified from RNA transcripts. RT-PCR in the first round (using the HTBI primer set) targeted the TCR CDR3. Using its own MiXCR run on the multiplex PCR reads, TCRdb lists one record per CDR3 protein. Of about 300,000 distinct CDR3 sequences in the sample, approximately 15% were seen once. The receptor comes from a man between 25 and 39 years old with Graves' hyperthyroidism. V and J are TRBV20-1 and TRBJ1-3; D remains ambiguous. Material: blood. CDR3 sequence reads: CSARAYNGNTIYF. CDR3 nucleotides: TGCAGTGCTAGAGCCTACAATGGAAACACCATATATTTT.